This T cell receptor (beta chain) was sequenced in a study of CD8+ T cells in alopecia areata. Across the whole study: Tofacitinib was taken orally by treated patients, and the dose was 5 to 10 mg twice daily.

Treatment noted: oral pan-JAK inhibitor, 5-10 mg twice daily. Study-level findings and limits: Tofacitinib did not eliminate many expanded lesional clones from scalp or blood.

cDNA serving as the sequencing template came from extracted, reverse transcribed RNA. The table came from immunoSEQ multiplex PCR; TCRdb's copy has only in-frame clones and leaves some out. The table lists 190,000 or so clones, approximately 56% of them singletons. This clone occurred a few times. The antigen is unknown. The TCR originated in a human donor with alopecia areata. The sequences come from CD4+ T cells sorted from blood, collected at week 4, from a patient treated with tofacitinib.

The CDR3 region is CASSLGGRYHYNEQFF. As DNA, the CDR3 is TGTGCCAGCAGCTTAGGGGGAAGGTACCACTACAATGAGCAGTTCTTC. The J gene is TRBJ2-1, the V gene TRBV7-9; D is undetermined. Trimming stripped 1 base from V and 3 bases from J, with 13 bases between. The CDR3 sequence is 16 residues long. From germline, CDR1 is SEHNR and CDR2 FQNEAQ (reference sequence).